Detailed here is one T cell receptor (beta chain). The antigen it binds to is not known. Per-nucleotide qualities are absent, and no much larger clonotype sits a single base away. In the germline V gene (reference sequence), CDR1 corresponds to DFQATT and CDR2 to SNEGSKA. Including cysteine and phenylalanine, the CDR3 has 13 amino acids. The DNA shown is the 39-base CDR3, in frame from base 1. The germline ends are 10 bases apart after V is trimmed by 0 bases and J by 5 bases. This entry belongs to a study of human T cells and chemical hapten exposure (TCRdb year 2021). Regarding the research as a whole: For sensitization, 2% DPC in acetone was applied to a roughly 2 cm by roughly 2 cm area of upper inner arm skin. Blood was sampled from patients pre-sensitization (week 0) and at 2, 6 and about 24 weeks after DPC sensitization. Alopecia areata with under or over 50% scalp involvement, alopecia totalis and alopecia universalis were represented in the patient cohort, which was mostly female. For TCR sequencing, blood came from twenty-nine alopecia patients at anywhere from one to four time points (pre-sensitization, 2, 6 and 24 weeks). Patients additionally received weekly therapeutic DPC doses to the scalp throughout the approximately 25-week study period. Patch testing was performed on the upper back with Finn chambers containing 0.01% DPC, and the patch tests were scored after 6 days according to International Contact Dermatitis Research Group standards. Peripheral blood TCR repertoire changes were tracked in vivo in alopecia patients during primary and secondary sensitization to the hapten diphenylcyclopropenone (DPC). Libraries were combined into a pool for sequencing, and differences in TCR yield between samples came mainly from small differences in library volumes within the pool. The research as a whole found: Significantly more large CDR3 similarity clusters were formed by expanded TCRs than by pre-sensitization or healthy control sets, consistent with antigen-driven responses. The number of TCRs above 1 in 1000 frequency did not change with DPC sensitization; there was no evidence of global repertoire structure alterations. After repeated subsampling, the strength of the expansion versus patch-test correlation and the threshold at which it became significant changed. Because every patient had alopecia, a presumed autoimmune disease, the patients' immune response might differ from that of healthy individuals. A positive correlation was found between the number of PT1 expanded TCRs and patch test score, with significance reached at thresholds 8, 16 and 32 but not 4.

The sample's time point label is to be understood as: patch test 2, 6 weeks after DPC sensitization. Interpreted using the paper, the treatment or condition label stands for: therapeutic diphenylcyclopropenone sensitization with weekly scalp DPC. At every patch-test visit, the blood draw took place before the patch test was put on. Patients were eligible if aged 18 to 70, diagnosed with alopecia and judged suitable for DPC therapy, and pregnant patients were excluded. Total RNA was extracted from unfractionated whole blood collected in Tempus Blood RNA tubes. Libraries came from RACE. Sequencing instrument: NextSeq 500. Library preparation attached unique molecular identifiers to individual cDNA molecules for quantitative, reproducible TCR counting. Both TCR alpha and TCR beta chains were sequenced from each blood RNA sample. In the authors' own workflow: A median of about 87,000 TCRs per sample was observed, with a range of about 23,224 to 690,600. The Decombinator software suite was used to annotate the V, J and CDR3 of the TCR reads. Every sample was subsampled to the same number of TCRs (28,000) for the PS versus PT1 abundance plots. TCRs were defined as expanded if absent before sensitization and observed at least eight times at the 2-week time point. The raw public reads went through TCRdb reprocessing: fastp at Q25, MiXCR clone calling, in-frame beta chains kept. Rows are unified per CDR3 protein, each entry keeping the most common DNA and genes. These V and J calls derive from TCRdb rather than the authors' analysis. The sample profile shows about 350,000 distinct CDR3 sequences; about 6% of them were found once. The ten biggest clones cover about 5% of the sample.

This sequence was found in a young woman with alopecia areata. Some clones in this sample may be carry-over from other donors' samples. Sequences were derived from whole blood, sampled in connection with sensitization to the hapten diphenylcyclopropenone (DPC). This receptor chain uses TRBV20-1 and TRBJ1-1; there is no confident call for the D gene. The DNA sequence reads TGCAGTGCTAGAGATCGACGGTGGACTGAAGCTTTCTTT. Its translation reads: CSARDRRWTEAFF.